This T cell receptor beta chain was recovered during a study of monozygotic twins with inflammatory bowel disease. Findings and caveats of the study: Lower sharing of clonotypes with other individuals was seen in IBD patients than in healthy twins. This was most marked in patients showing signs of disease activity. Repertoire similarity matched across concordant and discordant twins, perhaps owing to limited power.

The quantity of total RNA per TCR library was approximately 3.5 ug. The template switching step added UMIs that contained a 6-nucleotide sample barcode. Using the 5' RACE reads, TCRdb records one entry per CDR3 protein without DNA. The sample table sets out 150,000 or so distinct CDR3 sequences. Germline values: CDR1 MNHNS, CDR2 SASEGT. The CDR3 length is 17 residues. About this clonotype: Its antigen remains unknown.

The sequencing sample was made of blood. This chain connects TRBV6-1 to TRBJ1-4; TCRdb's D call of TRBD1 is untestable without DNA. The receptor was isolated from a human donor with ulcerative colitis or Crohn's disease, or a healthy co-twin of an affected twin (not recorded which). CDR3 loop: CASRRDRGRTTNEKLFF.